This TCR beta chain was identified during a study of cytomegalovirus exposure and HLA in healthy donors. Points from the study as a whole: Confirmation in vitro established that a few CMV-associated chains were specific for CMV antigens.

PCR was performed using 60 Vbeta and 13 Jbeta primers. The assay was immunoSEQ multiplex PCR, and TCRdb's table has in-frame clones only and misses some. The sample shows roughly 150,000 clones, 76% of them seen only once. To note about this clone: What it binds is unknown. Germline and junction disagree at one end, which may indicate a read error.

The germline V gene encodes CDR1 SGHTA and CDR2 FQGTGA. The CDR3 covers 13 residues. The sample taken for sequencing was PBMCs. This TCR was sampled from a male donor in good health and CMV-seronegative. The chain recombines TRBV7-3 with TRBJ1-6, with 7 bases that match TRBD1. Here the CDR3 DNA reads TGTTCCAGCAGCTTTGACAGGGAGGCACCCCTCCACTTT. Its protein is CSSSFDREAPLHF.